This T cell receptor (beta chain) was recovered during a study of vaccination and CD4 T cells after COVID-19. An Oncomine TCR Beta short-read assay was used to sequence the DNA from cultured CD4+ T cells. TCRdb re-analysed the PCR reads in MiXCR, keeping a single row per CDR3 protein. The profile shows nearly 15,000 distinct CDR3 sequences, 52% of them singletons. Germline V lookup: CDR1 SGHDN, CDR2 FVKESK. The trim removed 4 bases at V and 8 bases at J, leaving 14 bases unmatched. The CDR3 length is 16 residues. Comments on this clonotype: Its antigen remains unidentified.

Treatment defined: roughly 10-day PBMC culture with coronavirus spike peptide pools or control peptides (ViraFEST assay). This TCR came from a human donor who had recovered from COVID-19. The chain recombines TRBV14 with TRBJ2-1; TRBD2 matches at 7 bases. The sample consisted of CD4+ T cells from blood, cultured in vitro. CDR3 protein: CASSPRGLFLDDEQFF. The DNA of the CDR3 is TGTGCCAGCAGCCCCCGGGGACTATTCCTTGATGATGAGCAGTTCTTC.